This TCR beta chain was identified during a study of CD8 T cells in ankylosing spondylitis. Study-level points and caveats: Characteristic of ankylosing spondylitis blood, it appeared, was a TCR beta motif comprising several highly homologous variants.

TCRdb re-analysed the 5' RACE reads in MiXCR, keeping a single row per CDR3 protein. This sample has 650,000 to 800,000 distinct CDR3 sequences, with under 20% found just once. Remarks on this clonotype: What it binds is unknown.

Trimming removed 1 base at V and 7 bases at J, with 17 bases between. The CDR3 spans 15 residues. J is TRBJ2-7 and V is TRBV12-3 or TRBV12-4; either TRBD1 or TRBD2 may supply D (6 bases each). This TCR was recovered from a male donor with ankylosing spondylitis. Sequences were obtained from blood, either unsorted or a sorted T cell fraction (not recorded which). The CDR3 nucleotides read TGTGCCAGCAGTTTAGTTATTATGGGGGGCAGTGAGCAGTACTTC. This translates into CASSLVIMGGSEQYF.